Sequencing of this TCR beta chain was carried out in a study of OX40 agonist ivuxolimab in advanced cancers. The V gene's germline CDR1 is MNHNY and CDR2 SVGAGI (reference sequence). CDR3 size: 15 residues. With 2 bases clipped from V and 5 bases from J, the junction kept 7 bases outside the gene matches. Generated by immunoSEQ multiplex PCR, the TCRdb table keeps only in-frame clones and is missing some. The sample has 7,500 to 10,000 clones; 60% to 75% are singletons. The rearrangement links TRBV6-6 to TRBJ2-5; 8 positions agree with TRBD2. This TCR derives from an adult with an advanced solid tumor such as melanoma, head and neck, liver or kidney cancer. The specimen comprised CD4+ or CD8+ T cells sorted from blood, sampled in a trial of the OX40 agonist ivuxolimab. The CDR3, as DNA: TGTGCCAGCAGTTACGCGTCGGGAGGGTCGGAGACCCAGTACTTC. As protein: CASSYASGGSETQYF.